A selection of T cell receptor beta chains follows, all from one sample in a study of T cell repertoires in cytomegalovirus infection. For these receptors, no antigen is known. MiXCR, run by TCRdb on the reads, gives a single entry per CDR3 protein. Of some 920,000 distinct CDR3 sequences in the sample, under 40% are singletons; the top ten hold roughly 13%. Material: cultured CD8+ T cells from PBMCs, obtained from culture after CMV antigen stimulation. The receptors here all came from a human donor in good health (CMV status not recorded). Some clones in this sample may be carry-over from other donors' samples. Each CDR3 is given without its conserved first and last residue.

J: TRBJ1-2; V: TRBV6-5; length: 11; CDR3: ASTMGRPLGYT
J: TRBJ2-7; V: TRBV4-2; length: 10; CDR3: ASSHWGGEQY
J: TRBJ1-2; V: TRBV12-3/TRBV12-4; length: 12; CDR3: ASSLAPTGNGYT
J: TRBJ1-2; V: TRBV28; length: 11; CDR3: ASTETGGYGYT
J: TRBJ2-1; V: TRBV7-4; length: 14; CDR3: ASSLAGTGGHNEQF
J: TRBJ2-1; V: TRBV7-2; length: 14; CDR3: ASSLFLAGGDNEQF
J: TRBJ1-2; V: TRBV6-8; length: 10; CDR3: ASSRDFYGYT
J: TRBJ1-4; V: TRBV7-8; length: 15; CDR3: ASSLGGRQGRLEKLF
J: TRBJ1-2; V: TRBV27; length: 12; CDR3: ASSSWDVGYGYT
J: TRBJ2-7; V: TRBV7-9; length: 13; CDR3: ASSPMTGGYYEQY
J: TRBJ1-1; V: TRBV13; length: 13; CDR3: ASSGNRDEYTEAF
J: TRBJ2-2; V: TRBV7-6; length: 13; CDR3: ATLGPLANTGELF